Below are 2 T cell receptor beta chains sequenced from a single sample in a study of blood T cell repertoires in COVID-19. Method: immunoSEQ multiplex PCR; TCRdb's copy keeps in-frame clones and lacks some. The sample carries roughly 200,000 clones, 75% to 90% recorded once. Source material: PBMCs or T cells enriched from blood (not recorded which). The source of these receptors is a woman in her twenties or thirties who had recovered from COVID-19.

V is TRBV14 and J is TRBJ1-2; unclear D gene. This CDR3 has 14 amino acids. Germline-derived CDR1 and CDR2 are SGHDN and FVKESK. The V gene lost 0 bases and the J gene lost 8 bases, with 13 bases spanning the gap. CDR3 region: CASSQEFRGDGYTF. The CDR3 region has the DNA TGTGCCAGCAGCCAAGAATTTCGGGGAGACGGCTACACCTTC.

This clone has just a few counts. The chain joins TRBV30 to TRBJ2-1, with TRBD2 identical over 9 bases. The CDR3 contains 15 residues. CDR1 and CDR2 (germline): GTSNPN, SVGIG (reference sequence). V gave up 5 bases and J gave up 4 bases; unmatched junction bases: 9. The CDR3, as DNA: TGTGCCTGGTCTACCGGGACTAGCAGTTACAATGAGCAGTTCTTC. It is translated as CAWSTGTSSYNEQFF.